The next 12 T cell receptor beta chains were all read from a single sample in a study of cytomegalovirus exposure and HLA in healthy donors. 60 Vbeta and 13 Jbeta primers were used in PCR. Profiling relied on immunoSEQ multiplex PCR, and the TCRdb table lists in-frame clones only, not all of them. The sample has about 170,000 clones; roughly 70% are singletons. The sample taken for sequencing was PBMCs. These receptors originate from a woman younger than 35 in good health and CMV-seropositive.

V and J are TRBV6-5 and TRBJ1-4; D is unresolved. The V gene's germline CDR1 is MNHEY and CDR2 SVGAGI. The germline V and J ends were trimmed by 6 bases and 0 bases, with 11 bases remaining between them. The CDR3 totals 15 residues. Here the CDR3 DNA reads TGTGCCAGCAGGCCTGGCCCAGCAACTAATGAAAAACTGTTTTTT. Its translation is CASRPGPATNEKLFF.

The chain carries TRBV19 and TRBJ2-2; D is possibly TRBD2 (6 bases). From germline, CDR1 is LNHDA and CDR2 SQIVND (reference sequence). V was trimmed by 7 bases and J by 7 bases, leaving 16 bases between them. CDR3 length: 14 residues. The CDR3 nucleotides are TGTGCCAGTATGAATCGGGGGTTGGTCGGGGAGCTGTTTTTT. Amino acid sequence: CASMNRGLVGELFF. Using reference TRBV19 and TRBJ2-2 for the parts outside the CDR3, the full variable domain is DGGITQSPKYLFRKEGQNVTLSCEQNLNHDAMYWYRQDPGQGLRLIYYSQIVNDFQKGDIAEGYSVSREKKESFPLTVTSAQKNPTAFYLCASMNRGLVGELFFGEGSRLTVL.

The rearrangement uses TRBV6-1 and TRBJ1-4, with 8 bases identical to TRBD1. The germline gives CDR1 MNHNS, CDR2 SASEGT. CDR3 size: 14 residues. V was pared by 4 bases and J by 8 bases, with 6 bases of the junction left unmatched. For the CDR3, the DNA is TGTGCCAGCAGTGTGGACAGGGAAACCGAAAAACTGTTTTTT. Translation: CASSVDRETEKLFF.

The genes are TRBV4-3 and TRBJ2-2, with D tentatively TRBD2 (5 bases). CDR1 is LGHNA and CDR2 is YSLEER in the germline V gene. V gave up 0 bases and J gave up 5 bases, with 7 bases separating them. CDR3 length equals 14 residues. CDR3 protein: CASSQEGATGELFF. The CDR3 DNA reads TGCGCCAGCAGCCAAGAGGGAGCAACCGGGGAGCTGTTTTTT.

CDR3 nucleotide sequence: TGTGCCAGCAGCGTAGCGACTAGCGGGGGTTCGGATACGCAGTATTTT. Translating it yields CASSVATSGGSDTQYF. The chain combines TRBV9 with TRBJ2-3; 12 bases match TRBD2. Germline CDR1 and CDR2: SGDLS and YYNGEE. This CDR3 comprises 16 residues. The V gene end was trimmed by 0 bases and the J gene end by 6 bases; junction bases not matched to a gene: 5.

The chain joins TRBV5-1 to TRBJ1-2; no firm D call. V lost 2 bases, J lost 2 bases, and 4 bases lay in between. The CDR3 sequence is 12 residues long. Germline values: CDR1 SGHRS, CDR2 YFSETQ. CDR3 loop: CASSFENYGYTF. CDR3 sequence (DNA): TGCGCCAGCAGCTTTGAGAACTATGGCTACACCTTC.

This chain links TRBV7-8 with TRBJ1-4; TRBD1 is a possible D gene (5 bases). The ends were cut back, 5 bases at V and 4 bases at J, with 11 bases in the middle. The CDR3 is 14 amino acids. In germline, CDR1 is SGHVS, CDR2 FQNEAQ. CDR3 residues: CASSPDSLNEKLFF. Written as DNA, the CDR3 is TGTGCCAGCAGCCCAGACAGTCTTAATGAAAAACTGTTTTTT.

The rearrangement uses TRBV2 and TRBJ1-6; D is unresolved. The CDR3 sequence is 15 residues long. Germline CDR1 is SNHLY and CDR2 is FYNNEI. Trimming cost V 8 bases and J 3 bases, with 14 bases left between them. The CDR3: CASFGESIYNSPLHF. The CDR3 DNA reads TGTGCCAGCTTCGGGGAGTCCATCTATAATTCACCCCTCCACTTT.

The rearrangement links TRBV4-3 to TRBJ2-1; 15 positions match TRBD2. Per germline, CDR1 LGHNA and CDR2 YSLEER. The CDR3 extends over 18 amino acids. V was pared by 4 bases and J by 0 bases, with 4 bases of the junction left unmatched. CDR3 residues: CASSRGLAGGSSYNEQFF. CDR3 DNA: TGCGCCAGCAGCCGAGGACTAGCGGGGGGGAGCTCCTACAATGAGCAGTTCTTC.

This chain connects TRBV7-2 to TRBJ2-2; 9 bases match TRBD1. CDR1 and CDR2 (germline): SGHTA, FQGNSA. The CDR3 is 15 residues long. Trimming cost V 5 bases and J 6 bases; bases outside gene matches: 7. The CDR3, as DNA: TGTGCCAGCAGCCCAGAGGGACAGGGTTCCGGGGAGCTGTTTTTT. It specifies CASSPEGQGSGELFF.

The V call is TRBV6-5, the J call TRBJ2-7; perhaps TRBD2 as D (6 bases). The CDR3 extends over 13 amino acids. V lost 7 bases, J lost 5 bases, and 15 bases lay in between. Germline V lookup: CDR1 MNHEY, CDR2 SVGAGI. This CDR3 reads CASKEAGLHEQYF. CDR3 DNA sequence: TGTGCCAGCAAAGAAGCGGGCCTCCACGAGCAGTACTTC.

The chain recombines TRBV4-3 with TRBJ2-5; no definite D call. The J call could be wrong; TRBJ2-7 is a better fit for the DNA end. There are 15 residues in the CDR3. Per germline, CDR1 LGHNA and CDR2 YSLEER. CDR3 sequence reads: CASSQERSPAYEQYF. The CDR3 coding sequence is TGCGCCAGCAGCCAAGAGCGTAGCCCCGCCTACGAGCAGTACTTC.